This T cell receptor beta chain appears in the sequencing data of a study of OX40 agonist ivuxolimab in advanced cancers. Study-level information: Head and neck, renal cell, melanoma or hepatocellular carcinoma were the cancers that dose-escalation patients had. The study reported partial responses in three patients: one hepatocellular carcinoma, two cutaneous melanoma. General study points: Patients who responded partially at 0.1-3.0 mg/kg showed clonal expansion ranking among the lowest.

CDR3 length: 14 amino acids. Germline values: CDR1 LNHNV, CDR2 YYDKDF (reference sequence). V dropped 5 bases and J dropped 4; count of bases not matched to a gene: 3. Profiled with immunoSEQ multiplex PCR; TCRdb holds only in-frame clones, not every one. The repertoire holds about 55,000 clones, 80% seen once, with less than 4.5% in the top ten. Details on this clone: The target antigen is unknown.

The gene calls are TRBV15 and TRBJ1-5; TRBD1 matches at 9 bases. Source: CD4+ or CD8+ T cells sorted from blood, taken in a trial of the OX40 agonist ivuxolimab. The receptor was isolated from an adult with an advanced solid tumor such as melanoma, head and neck, liver or kidney cancer. The CDR3 region is CATSQDRGNQPQHF. CDR3 nucleotide sequence: TGTGCCACCAGCCAGGACAGGGGAAATCAGCCCCAGCATTTT.